These 25 T cell receptor beta chains came from one sample sequenced in a study of blood T cell repertoires in COVID-19. TCRdb keeps only in-frame clones here, not all; method: immunoSEQ multiplex PCR. The repertoire holds about 110,000 clones, 80% to 90% seen once, with 1.3% to 1.5% in the top ten. Material for sequencing was peripheral blood. Receptor source: a man in his forties with acute or convalescent COVID-19.

V usage is TRBV5-1 and J usage is TRBJ2-1; 15 nucleotides line up with TRBD2. J gave up 9 bases and V 4 bases, and 2 bases lay outside the gene matches. The length of the CDR3 is 14 residues. Germline values: CDR1 SGHRS, CDR2 YFSETQ. The CDR3 sequence: CASSGLAGGGEQFF. The DNA for the CDR3 is TGCGCCAGCAGCGGACTAGCGGGAGGGGGTGAGCAGTTCTTC.

V and J are TRBV6-5 and TRBJ2-7, with 13 bases that match TRBD2. The junction had 6 bases not matched to a gene; V was cut back by 6 bases and J by 4 bases. Per germline, CDR1 MNHEY and CDR2 SVGAGI. The CDR3 consists of 15 residues. The CDR3 protein is CASSQGTSGVYEQYF. As DNA, the CDR3 is TGTGCCAGCAGCCAAGGGACTAGCGGGGTTTACGAGCAGTACTTC.

The chain is built from TRBV2 and TRBJ1-5; 8 bases fit TRBD1. J was trimmed by 5 bases and V by 7 bases; bases with no gene match: 7. The CDR3 totals 14 residues. Germline V gene sequence: CDR1 SNHLY, CDR2 FYNNEI. CDR3 nucleotides: TGTGCCAGCAAGCCAGGGGGCCCTGATCAGCCCCAGCATTTT. Amino acid sequence: CASKPGGPDQPQHF. The whole variable domain, remainder taken from reference TRBV2 and TRBJ1-5, is EPEVTQTPSHQVTQMGQEVILRCVPISNHLYFYWYRQILGQKVEFLVSFYNNEISEKSEIFDDQFSVERPDGSNFTLKIRSTKLEDSAMYFCASKPGGPDQPQHFGDGTRLSIL.

V is TRBV2 and J is TRBJ1-5; 7 bases line up with TRBD1. This CDR3 is 17 amino acids long. Germline V gives CDR1 SNHLY, CDR2 FYNNEI. V lost 7 bases, J lost 0 bases, and 12 bases stayed unmatched. The CDR3 loop reads CASNRRGQRHSNQPQHF. The CDR3 nucleotides are TGTGCCAGCAATAGAAGGGGACAGCGACATAGCAATCAGCCCCAGCATTTT.

This sequence joins TRBV6-5 and TRBJ1-5, with TRBD1 matching 7 bases. V dropped 6 bases and J dropped 6; count of bases not matched to a gene: 14. The CDR3 is 16 residues long. Germline V gene lookup returns CDR1 MNHEY and CDR2 SVGAGI. The CDR3 loop reads CASSYHRDRGTQPQHF. In nucleotides, the CDR3 is TGTGCCAGCAGCTACCACCGGGACAGAGGGACTCAGCCCCAGCATTTT.

The rearrangement links TRBV10-3 to TRBJ2-3; possible D gene TRBD2, 5 bases. This CDR3 spans 18 amino acids. In germline, CDR1 is ENHRY, CDR2 SYGVKD. V was cut by 4 bases and J by 0 bases, with 20 bases left in between. CDR3 nucleotide sequence: TGTGCCATCAGTGCCCCCCCGGGATACCTCAAGAGCACAGATACGCAGTATTTT. Translating gives CAISAPPGYLKSTDTQYF.

The chain employs TRBV27 and TRBJ2-1; 8 positions agree with TRBD2. Germline V CDR1 and CDR2: MNHEY, SMNVEV (reference sequence). The ends lost 5 bases at V and 3 bases at J; junction bases unmatched: 9. CDR3 length: 16 residues. The CDR3 region has the DNA TGTGCCAGCAGTCCAAGGACTAGCCCCTACTACAATGAGCAGTTCTTC. Its protein is CASSPRTSPYYNEQFF.

The rearrangement joins TRBV5-1 to TRBJ2-3, with TRBD2 identical over 11 bases. The CDR3 totals 16 residues. V lost 4 bases, J lost 10 bases, and 14 bases stayed unmatched. CDR1 and CDR2 (germline): SGHRS, YFSETQ. The CDR3 bases are TGCGCCAGCAGCCCGGTGGGACTAGCGGCTGGGTCACCGCAGTATTTT. Translating gives CASSPVGLAAGSPQYF.

This clone was picked up one time. This chain joins TRBV28 and TRBJ2-7; the match to TRBD1 covers 8 bases. The CDR3 is made up of 14 amino acids. Trimming at V came to 6 bases and at J to 1 base, leaving 5 bases not matched to a gene. The germline CDR1 and CDR2 sequences are MDHEN and SYDVKM. The CDR3 DNA is TGTGCCAGCAGCCGACAGGGGACTTCCTACGAGCAGTACTTC. Its translation is CASSRQGTSYEQYF.

The V call is TRBV6-1, the J call TRBJ2-1, with TRBD2 matching 7 bases. Germline V gene lookup returns CDR1 MNHNS and CDR2 SASEGT. V was pared by 1 base and J by 6 bases, with 3 bases of the junction left unmatched. The CDR3 extends over 14 amino acids. The CDR3 DNA reads TGTGCCAGCAGTGAAGGGGGGACTATCAATGAGCAGTTCTTC. Its protein product is CASSEGGTINEQFF.

The V and J genes are TRBV7-8 and TRBJ2-2, with a possible D match to TRBD1 (6 bases). V was pared by 0 bases and J by 6 bases, with 11 bases between. The CDR3 is made up of 15 amino acids. From germline, CDR1 is SGHVS and CDR2 FQNEAQ. The CDR3 coding sequence is TGTGCCAGCAGCTTAGCGCCCAGGGGCCCCGGGGAGCTGTTTTTT. Protein sequence: CASSLAPRGPGELFF.

The J gene is TRBJ2-7, the V gene TRBV6-1; D is ambiguous. Trimming took off 2 bases at V and 7 bases at J, with 12 bases between the two ends. The CDR3 spans 13 residues. From germline, CDR1 is MNHNS and CDR2 SASEGT. The CDR3 region is CASSELAVLEQYF. CDR3 DNA sequence: TGTGCCAGCAGTGAATTGGCGGTCCTAGAGCAGTACTTC.

V gene TRBV14 combines with J gene TRBJ1-6; D gene unclear. The CDR3 spans 13 residues. Germline CDR1 and CDR2: SGHDN and FVKESK. V lost 0 bases and J 7 bases, leaving 4 bases between the germline ends. CDR3 sequence: CASSQDGNSPLHF. In DNA, the CDR3 is TGTGCCAGCAGCCAAGATGGCAATTCACCCCTCCACTTT. Looking up the rest from reference TRBV14 and TRBJ1-6 gives the full variable domain: EAGVTQFPSHSVIEKGQTVTLRCDPISGHDNLYWYRRVMGKEIKFLLHFVKESKQDESGMPNNRFLAERTGGTYSTLKVQPAELEDSGVYFCASSQDGNSPLHFGNGTRLTVT.

V usage is TRBV7-9 and J usage is TRBJ2-2; D unclear. Germline CDR1 SEHNR, CDR2 FQNEAQ (reference sequence). V lost 4 bases to trimming and J lost 2 bases, with 8 bases between them. The CDR3 totals 14 residues. The CDR3 protein is CASSSSLNTGELFF. Written as DNA, the CDR3 is TGTGCCAGCAGCTCCTCCCTAAACACCGGGGAGCTGTTTTTT.

The rearrangement uses TRBV18 and TRBJ2-2; 8 nucleotides align to TRBD2. Looked up from germline, CDR1 is KGHSH and CDR2 is LQKENI. The V segment lost 2 bases and the J segment 6 bases; nucleotides outside the gene matches: 11. The CDR3 sequence is 17 residues long. The CDR3 DNA is TGTGCCAGCTCACCATCCCGAAGCGGGAGAGGCGCCGGGGAGCTGTTTTTT. This codes for CASSPSRSGRGAGELFF.

The rearrangement uses TRBV6-5 and TRBJ1-2, with 10 bases identical to TRBD1. Per the germline V gene, CDR1 is MNHEY and CDR2 is SVGAGI. J was trimmed by 3 bases and V by 6 bases; bases with no gene match: 4. This CDR3 comprises 14 residues. The CDR3 nucleotides read TGTGCCAGCAGGGTCGGACAGGGGGACTATGGCTACACCTTC. As protein: CASRVGQGDYGYTF.

The count of this clone is one. This chain joins TRBV10-3 and TRBJ2-7; TRBD2 is a possible D gene (6 bases). CDR3 size: 13 residues. Germline V gene data show CDR1 as ENHRY and CDR2 as SYGVKD. V was clipped by 7 bases and J by 5 bases, with 15 bases between them. The CDR3 is CAINPAGRDEQYF. The CDR3 DNA reads TGTGCCATCAATCCGGCGGGGCGGGACGAGCAGTACTTC.

The chain combines TRBV18 with TRBJ1-1, with D possibly matching TRBD1 (5 bases). V was shortened by 1 base and J by 8 bases, with 20 bases between the two germline ends. The CDR3 length is 16 residues. From germline, CDR1 is KGHSH and CDR2 LQKENI. CDR3: CASSPRQLFGVEEAFF. The DNA for the CDR3 is TGTGCCAGCTCACCACGACAGTTATTCGGTGTCGAAGAAGCTTTCTTT. Based on the CDR3 plus reference TRBV18 and TRBJ1-1, the full variable domain is NAGVMQNPRHLVRRRGQEARLRCSPMKGHSHVYWYRQLPEEGLKFMVYLQKENIIDESGMPKERFSAEFPKEGPSILRIQQVVRGDSAAYFCASSPRQLFGVEEAFFGQGTRLTVV.

This clone appeared a single time. This chain links TRBV30 with TRBJ1-3; 9 bases are shared with TRBD1. Germline V gene sequence: CDR1 GTSNPN, CDR2 SVGIG (reference sequence). V was pared by 5 bases and J by 4 bases, with 3 bases of the junction left unmatched. The CDR3 covers 13 residues. In DNA, the CDR3 is TGTGCCTGGGCCACAGGGGGCGGAAACACCATATATTTT. Protein: CAWATGGGNTIYF.

The chain's CDR3 is CASSFSGGLNEQYF. The CDR3 nucleotides read TGTGCCAGCAGTTTTAGCGGGGGGCTTAACGAGCAGTACTTC. V usage is TRBV6-2 or TRBV6-3 and J usage is TRBJ2-7; 10 bases are a match to TRBD2. The CDR3 is 14 amino acids. Trimming cost V 4 bases and J 5 bases; bases outside gene matches: 5. Germline assignment: CDR1 MNHEY and CDR2 SVGEGT.

This clone was observed a few times. The rearrangement uses TRBV19 and TRBJ1-5; 9 nucleotides align to TRBD1. Germline CDR1 is LNHDA and CDR2 is SQIVND (reference sequence). The length of the CDR3 is 14 residues. The junction had 5 bases not matched to a gene; V was cut back by 6 bases and J by 5 bases. DNA for the CDR3: TGTGCCAGTAGGACACAGGGGGCGGATCAGCCCCAGCATTTT. It encodes CASRTQGADQPQHF. The variable domain in full, completed from reference TRBV19 and TRBJ1-5, reads DGGITQSPKYLFRKEGQNVTLSCEQNLNHDAMYWYRQDPGQGLRLIYYSQIVNDFQKGDIAEGYSVSREKKESFPLTVTSAQKNPTAFYLCASRTQGADQPQHFGDGTRLSIL.

The chain couples TRBV7-2 to TRBJ1-2; 7 bases fit TRBD1. Germline lookup yields CDR1 SGHTA and CDR2 FQGNSA. The V gene end was trimmed by 1 base and the J gene end by 7 bases; junction bases not matched to a gene: 3. This CDR3 is built from 13 residues. The CDR3 loop reads CASSLGQGFGYTF. CDR3 nucleotides: TGTGCCAGCAGCTTAGGACAGGGTTTTGGCTACACCTTC.

The chain employs TRBV5-5 and TRBJ1-6; no firm D call. The CDR3 totals 13 residues. With 0 bases removed from V and 10 bases from J, the gap between germline ends came to 8 bases. CDR1 and CDR2 (germline): SGHKS, YYEKEE (reference sequence). The CDR3 region has the DNA TGTGCCAGCAGCTTGGGGCCAGGATCACCCCTCCACTTT. Translating it yields CASSLGPGSPLHF.

This clone has ten or more counts. The chain couples TRBV13 to TRBJ1-2, with D possibly being TRBD1 (5 bases). With 4 bases removed from V and 1 base from J, the gap between germline ends came to 7 bases. Per germline, CDR1 PRHDT and CDR2 FYEKMQ (reference sequence). The CDR3 is made up of 13 amino acids. The CDR3 reads CASSSRDNYGYTF. As DNA, the CDR3 is TGTGCCAGCAGCTCCAGGGATAACTATGGCTACACCTTC.

V is TRBV7-2 and J is TRBJ2-1; 14 bases agree with TRBD2. The CDR3 extends over 15 amino acids. With V trimmed by 2 bases and J by 12 bases, 6 bases remained unmatched. CDR1 SGHTA and CDR2 FQGNSA come from the germline V gene. In DNA form, the CDR3 reads TGTGCCAGCAGCTTAAGGACTAGCGGGGGGAAGGGGCAGTTCTTC. Translated, it gives CASSLRTSGGKGQFF.